One T cell receptor beta chain is described in this entry. Its cognate antigen is unknown. CDR3 length: 16 amino acids. Germline V gene lookup returns CDR1 SNHLY and CDR2 FYNNEI. With V trimmed by 0 bases and J by 2 bases, 5 bases remained unmatched. This sample was included in a study of cytomegalovirus exposure and HLA in healthy donors. Study-wide results and limits: On later analysis, the bulk of CMV-associated TCR beta chains appeared to be HLA-restricted.

The PCR contained 60 Vbeta and 13 Jbeta primers. Only in-frame clones appear in the TCRdb table, and some are missing; sequencing was by immunoSEQ multiplex PCR. The table has about 130,000 clones, 78% seen once. Sequenced material: PBMCs. This clonotype was sampled from a man aged 30-40 years in good health and CMV-seropositive. The J gene is TRBJ2-5, the V gene TRBV2; 8 positions match TRBD2. The CDR3 DNA reads TGTGCCAGCAGTGAAGCGCTTCGGGGGGGGCAAGAGACCCAGTACTTC. It yields the protein CASSEALRGGQETQYF.